These T cell receptor beta chains were read from a single sample in a study of human T cells and chemical hapten exposure. TCRdb analysed the RACE reads with MiXCR anew, one entry per CDR3 protein. The sample consists of about 100,000 distinct CDR3 sequences, over 9.5% of them appearing once. The source was whole blood, collected in connection with sensitization to the hapten diphenylcyclopropenone (DPC). These receptors were taken from a woman aged 35 to 49 with alopecia areata. Some clones in this sample may be carry-over from other donors' samples. Each CDR3 is given with its conserved first and last residue. D genes are given only for firm matches. Clone sizes are given selectively: once, few, many, or a class where the clone is expanded.

v_call,j_call,clone_size,d_call,cdr3_nt,cdr3_aa
TRBV18,TRBJ1-4,-,-,TGTGCCAGCTCACCGCCGGGTCCAAGGGGTGAAAAACTGTTTTTT,CASSPPGPRGEKLFF
TRBV6-2/TRBV6-3,TRBJ2-3,few,-,TGTGCCAGCAGTTCGGGGACTGTCGAAGGCGCGACGCAGTATTTT,CASSSGTVEGATQYF
TRBV18,TRBJ1-4,few,-,TGTGCCAGCTCACTTTTGAAACCGAGCCTCACTGCAGGGACGACACTTAATGAAAAACTGTTTTTT,CASSLLKPSLTAGTTLNEKLFF
TRBV7-3,TRBJ2-2,few,TRBD1,TGTGCCAGCAGCTTAAGTCCCCCCATGGACAGGGTCAACACCGGGGAGCTGTTTTTT,CASSLSPPMDRVNTGELFF
TRBV7-9,TRBJ2-4,many,TRBD1,TGTGCCAGCAGCTTGCGCCTTCAGGGGGCTGTCAAAAACATTCAGTACTTC,CASSLRLQGAVKNIQYF
TRBV18,TRBJ1-3,-,-,TGTGCCAGCTCACCCAATTGGCAGACCTCTGGAAACACCATATATTTT,CASSPNWQTSGNTIYF
TRBV3-1,TRBJ2-5,few,-,TGTGCCAGCAGCCAAGTGCCCATCAGGGAGACCCAGTACTTC,CASSQVPIRETQYF
TRBV6-2/TRBV6-3,TRBJ2-3,many,TRBD2,TGTGCCAGCAGTTTCAAGACTAGCGGGGGGGGTGCCCTTCAGGAGGTTACGCAGTATTTT,CASSFKTSGGGALQEVTQYF
TRBV5-1,TRBJ2-7,-,TRBD2,TGCGCCAGCAGCCGGACGGGCCCGACTAGCGGAGGCGGGGAGCAGTACTTC,CASSRTGPTSGGGEQYF
TRBV6-6,TRBJ1-5,many,-,TGTGCCAGCCATGACAGAAGCAATCAGCCCCAGCATTTT,CASHDRSNQPQHF
TRBV20-1,TRBJ2-5,few,TRBD2,TGCAGTGCTGGACTAGCGGGGGCTACTCAAGAGACCCAGTACTTC,CSAGLAGATQETQYF
TRBV11-2,TRBJ2-1,many,TRBD1,TGTGCCAGCAGCCGAGACAGGGGGCGGGGAAATGAGCAGTTCTTC,CASSRDRGRGNEQFF
TRBV5-4,TRBJ2-1,-,-,TGTGCCAGCAGCCCCGTGAGGGGGTCCTACAATGAGCAGTTCTTC,CASSPVRGSYNEQFF
TRBV3-1,TRBJ2-1,many,-,TGTGCCAGCAGCCCGGTGGGGGGCCGCAATGAGCAGTTCTTC,CASSPVGGRNEQFF
TRBV27,TRBJ1-5,-,-,TGTGCCAGCAGTTTAGGGGGGGCGTCGGATCAGCCCCAGCATTTT,CASSLGGASDQPQHF
TRBV25-1,TRBJ2-1,many,TRBD2,TGTGCCAGCAGTCCCGAGGGGACTAGCGGGCACAATGAGCAGTTCTTC,CASSPEGTSGHNEQFF
TRBV9,TRBJ2-5,-,TRBD2,TGTGCCAGCAGCCTGGGGCGGGGAGGGAGCCAAGAGACCCAGTACTTC,CASSLGRGGSQETQYF
TRBV7-2,TRBJ1-1,many,-,TGTGCCAGCAGTTTTTCATCTGCGAGGGTCACTGAAGCTTTCTTT,CASSFSSARVTEAFF
TRBV18,TRBJ2-3,-,-,TGTGCCAGCGCACAGAACGGGATAAGCACAGATACGCAGTATTTT,CASAQNGISTDTQYF
TRBV7-9,TRBJ2-3,many,TRBD1,TGTGCCAGCAGCTTCGGAGGGACAGGGGGCGGAGGGACAGATACGCAGTATTTT,CASSFGGTGGGGTDTQYF
TRBV21-1,TRBJ1-2,many,-,TGTGCCAGCCTCAGCCGGGGGCAGGGGCTAAACTATGGCTACACCTTC,CASLSRGQGLNYGYTF
TRBV20-1,TRBJ2-7,many,-,TGCAGTGCTCGGGGTCGTACCTACGAGCAGTACTTC,CSARGRTYEQYF
TRBV4-3,TRBJ1-3,-,-,TGCGCCAGCAGCCAAGGCGGACGGATCGACTCTGGAAACACCATATATTTT,CASSQGGRIDSGNTIYF
TRBV29-1,TRBJ2-3,many,-,TGCAGCGTTGGAGAAGGTAGCGGAGGGGTGACGCAGTATTTT,CSVGEGSGGVTQYF
TRBV3-1,TRBJ2-5,few,-,TGTGCCAGCAGCCAAGTCAGGGAGACCCAGTACTTC,CASSQVRETQYF
TRBV15,TRBJ1-5,-,-,TGTGCCACCAGCGACACCGATAGCAATCAGCCCCAGCATTTT,CATSDTDSNQPQHF
TRBV5-6,TRBJ2-3,-,TRBD1,TGTGCCAGCAGCTCGGGACAGGGAAGCACAGATACGCAGTATTTT,CASSSGQGSTDTQYF
TRBV12-3/TRBV12-4,TRBJ2-7,-,TRBD1,TGTGCCAGCAGCCTGTGGGACAGGGGCTCCTACGAGCAGTACTTC,CASSLWDRGSYEQYF
TRBV27,TRBJ2-1,-,TRBD2,TGTGCCTCACGGCCGCGGGCTAGCGGCTTCTCCTACAATGAGCAGTTCTTC,CASRPRASGFSYNEQFF
TRBV24-1,TRBJ2-1,many,TRBD1,TGTGCCACCAGTGACCCTAGACAGGGCATCTACAATGAGCAGTTCTTC,CATSDPRQGIYNEQFF
TRBV7-2,TRBJ1-2,few,-,TGTGCCAGCAGCCCATCTAACTATGGCTACACCTTC,CASSPSNYGYTF
TRBV12-3/TRBV12-4,TRBJ2-3,-,-,TGTGCCAGCAGTTTAAATTTCGGAGATACGCAGTATTTT,CASSLNFGDTQYF
TRBV7-2,TRBJ1-1,-,-,TGTGCCAGCAGCTCAACCCGACAGATACCTGAAGCTTTCTTT,CASSSTRQIPEAFF
TRBV20-1,TRBJ2-1,-,TRBD2,TGCAGTGCTTTCCTTAGCGGGAGAAATGAGCAGTTCTTC,CSAFLSGRNEQFF
TRBV10-2,TRBJ2-5,many,-,TGCGCCAGCAGTCATAGTCAAGAGACCCAGTACTTC,CASSHSQETQYF
TRBV11-3,TRBJ2-1,many,-,TGTGCCAGCAGCTTAGTGGATTTAGGGGAGCAGTTCTTC,CASSLVDLGEQFF